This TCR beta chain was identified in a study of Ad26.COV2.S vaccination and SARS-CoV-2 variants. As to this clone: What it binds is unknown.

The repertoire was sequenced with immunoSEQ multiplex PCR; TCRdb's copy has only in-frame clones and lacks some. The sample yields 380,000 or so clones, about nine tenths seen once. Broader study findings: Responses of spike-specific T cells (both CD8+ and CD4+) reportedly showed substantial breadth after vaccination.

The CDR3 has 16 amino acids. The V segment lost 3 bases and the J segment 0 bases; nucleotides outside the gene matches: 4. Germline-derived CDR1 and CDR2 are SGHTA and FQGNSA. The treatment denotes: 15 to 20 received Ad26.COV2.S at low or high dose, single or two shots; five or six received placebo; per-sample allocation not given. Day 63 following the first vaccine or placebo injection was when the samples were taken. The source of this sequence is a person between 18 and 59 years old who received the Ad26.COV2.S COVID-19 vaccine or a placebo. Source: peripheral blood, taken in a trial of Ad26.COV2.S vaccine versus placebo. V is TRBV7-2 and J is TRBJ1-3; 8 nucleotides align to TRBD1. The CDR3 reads CASSFGTGASGNTIYF. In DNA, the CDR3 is TGTGCCAGCAGCTTTGGGACAGGCGCCTCTGGAAACACCATATATTTT.